A single sample gave rise to the 24 T cell receptor beta chains below, sequenced in a study of blood T cells in healthy people across ages. With a J-beta primer mix and a sample-barcoded 5' primer, a second PCR ran about 7 to 11 cycles. TCRdb recomputed calls from the 5' RACE reads with MiXCR, one row per CDR3 protein. In the table there are roughly 570,000 distinct CDR3 sequences, 27% of which are singletons. Sample: blood. The source of these receptors is a woman aged 70-85 years in good health.

Ten or more counts support this clonotype. The V and J genes are TRBV6-6 and TRBJ2-5; D possibly uses TRBD1 or TRBD2 (6 bases each). The CDR3 loop spans 13 amino acids. Per the germline V gene, CDR1 is MNHNY and CDR2 is SVGAGI (reference sequence). With 7 bases removed from V and 4 bases from J, the gap between germline ends came to 13 bases. The CDR3 bases are TGTGCCAGCACGAGGAGGGGGGTAGAGACCCAGTACTTC. Residues: CASTRRGVETQYF.

The rearrangement links TRBV6-2 or TRBV6-3 to TRBJ2-5, with D perhaps being TRBD1 or TRBD2 (5 bases each). V lost 11 bases and J 2 bases, leaving 15 bases between the germline ends. Germline V lookup: CDR1 MNHEY, CDR2 SVGEGT. The CDR3 sequence is 13 residues long. The CDR3 here is CAHQRDLQETQYF. In DNA form, the CDR3 reads TGTGCCCATCAACGGGACCTTCAAGAGACCCAGTACTTC.

This clonotype occurred a few times. The chain has TRBV20-1 and TRBJ1-6, with 9 nucleotides matching TRBD1. The V gene end was trimmed by 0 bases and the J gene end by 9 bases; junction bases not matched to a gene: 6. Germline V gene data show CDR1 as DFQATT and CDR2 as SNEGSKA (reference sequence). CDR3 size: 15 residues. The CDR3 coding sequence is TGCAGTGCTAGAGATCGCGAGACAGGGGGTTCACCCCTCCACTTT. Protein product: CSARDRETGGSPLHF.

The V and J genes are TRBV11-1 and TRBJ2-3; no reliable D call. V was clipped by 4 bases and J by 0 bases, with 14 bases between them. Per germline, CDR1 SGHAT and CDR2 FQDESV (reference sequence). This CDR3 has 16 residues. The CDR3 reads CASSSPDLASTDTQYF. Written as DNA, the CDR3 is TGTGCCAGCAGCTCGCCGGACCTTGCTAGCACAGATACGCAGTATTTT.

In this sample, this clonotype turned up a few times. This sequence joins TRBV7-2 and TRBJ2-5; D uncertain. The V and J ends lost 1 base and 4 bases respectively, with 10 bases between them. The CDR3 covers 14 residues. CDR1 is SGHTA, CDR2 FQGNSA, per germline. CDR3 sequence: CASSLGLSPETQYF. CDR3 nucleotide sequence: TGTGCCAGCAGCTTAGGCCTCTCCCCAGAGACCCAGTACTTC.

J is TRBJ2-1 and V is TRBV18, with 12 bases identical to TRBD1. Germline V gene lookup returns CDR1 KGHSH and CDR2 LQKENI. The length of the CDR3 is 15 residues. Unmatched junction bases numbered 8, after V lost 6 bases and J lost 8 bases. CDR3 sequence (DNA): TGTGCCAGCTCCCTGGGACAGGGGGCAGGGGATGAGCAGTTCTTC. Protein sequence: CASSLGQGAGDEQFF. Complete variable domain (other parts from reference TRBV18 and TRBJ2-1): NAGVMQNPRHLVRRRGQEARLRCSPMKGHSHVYWYRQLPEEGLKFMVYLQKENIIDESGMPKERFSAEFPKEGPSILRIQQVVRGDSAAYFCASSLGQGAGDEQFFGPGTRLTVL.

This clonotype has a count of ten or more. This chain links TRBV7-2 with TRBJ1-2; D is undetermined. The CDR3 is made up of 13 amino acids. The ends were cut back, 1 base at V and 4 bases at J, with 7 bases in the middle. CDR1 SGHTA and CDR2 FQGNSA come from the germline V gene. This CDR3 is CASSLGGSYGYTF. The CDR3, as DNA: TGTGCCAGCAGCTTAGGAGGCTCCTATGGCTACACCTTC.

Comment on this clonotype: At one end the junction does not follow the germline gene, possibly because of a read error. The V call is TRBV5-1, the J call TRBJ2-5; no clear D gene. CDR1 and CDR2 from the germline V gene are SGHRS and YFSETQ. CDR3 size: 13 residues. The CDR3 DNA follows: TGCACCAGCAGCCCCCAGGTTCAAGAGACCCAGTACTTC. This sequence encodes CTSSPQVQETQYF.

A few counts support this clonotype. The rearrangement joins TRBV7-2 to TRBJ2-3; TRBD2 might be the D (6 bases). The CDR3 totals 14 residues. Trimming left V 1 base short and J 6 bases short, with 11 bases between. Germline assignment: CDR1 SGHTA and CDR2 FQGNSA. CDR3 in DNA: TGTGCCAGCAGCTTAGGCGGGGTCGGCGATACGCAGTATTTT. Translation gives CASSLGGVGDTQYF.

CDR3 bases: TGTGCCAGCAGCCCAACTCGGGGTAGAGGCTACACCTTC. Protein sequence: CASSPTRGRGYTF. This chain links TRBV7-2 with TRBJ1-2; D is unclear. V lost 5 bases and J 8 bases, leaving 15 bases between the germline ends. Germline CDR1 SGHTA, CDR2 FQGNSA. The CDR3 sequence is 13 residues long.

The chain recombines TRBV7-2 with TRBJ1-1; 8 nucleotides agree with TRBD1. Germline V gene lookup returns CDR1 SGHTA and CDR2 FQGNSA. The CDR3 spans 14 residues. Unmatched junction bases numbered 5, after V lost 5 bases and J lost 3 bases. For the CDR3, the DNA is TGTGCCAGCAGCGCGGACAGGGCCTACACTGAAGCTTTCTTT. This translates into CASSADRAYTEAFF.

This clonotype occurred a few times. This sequence joins TRBV20-1 and TRBJ1-2; D is unresolved. This CDR3 is 15 amino acids long. Germline assignment: CDR1 DFQATT and CDR2 SNEGSKA (reference sequence). Trimming removed 1 base at V and 10 bases at J, with 22 bases between. In DNA form, the CDR3 reads TGCAGTGCTAGAGTCCACCAATCGCGCCTATCTGTCTACACCTTC. Translating gives CSARVHQSRLSVYTF.

The rearrangement uses TRBV4-3 and TRBJ2-1, with D maybe TRBD2 (5 bases). CDR1 is LGHNA and CDR2 is YSLEER in the germline V gene. Trimming stripped 0 bases from V and 2 bases from J, with 17 bases between. CDR3 length equals 18 residues. As DNA, the CDR3 is TGCGCCAGCAGCCAAGATATCCCGGGAAACCGAGCCTACAATGAGCAGTTCTTC. Protein sequence: CASSQDIPGNRAYNEQFF.

This clonotype has only a few counts. This chain connects TRBV20-1 to TRBJ2-4, with a tentative D call TRBD2 (6 bases). With 1 base removed from V and 7 bases from J, the gap between germline ends came to 14 bases. The CDR3 covers 14 residues. In germline, CDR1 is DFQATT, CDR2 SNEGSKA (reference sequence). CDR3: CSARARTRDNIQYF. Here the CDR3 DNA reads TGCAGTGCTAGAGCCCGAACGCGGGACAACATTCAGTACTTC.

This clonotype occurred a few times. J is TRBJ2-5 and V is TRBV11-3; no clear D. CDR1 and CDR2 (germline): SGHNT, YENEEA. The CDR3 runs 14 residues. Trimming cost V 4 bases and J 2 bases, with 11 bases left between them. This CDR3 reads CASSSSGLQETQYF. The CDR3 bases are TGTGCCAGCAGCTCAAGTGGGTTACAAGAGACCCAGTACTTC.

This clonotype was detected a few times. V is TRBV18 and J is TRBJ2-2; D is unresolved. The V end lost 4 bases, the J end lost 2 bases, and 14 bases lay between the germline ends. Germline loops: CDR1 KGHSH, CDR2 LQKENI. The CDR3 runs to 16 residues. The CDR3 DNA sequence: TGTGCCAGCTCACAGAACGCCCCTGTCAACACCGGGGAGCTGTTTTTT. This gives the protein CASSQNAPVNTGELFF.

This chain joins TRBV20-1 and TRBJ2-5; D uncertain. The germline gives CDR1 DFQATT, CDR2 SNEGSKA (reference sequence). With 5 bases removed from V and 2 bases from J, the gap between germline ends came to 15 bases. The CDR3 sequence is 14 residues long. DNA for the CDR3: TGCAGTGCTCACCCCTCCGCAGCTCAAGAGACCCAGTACTTC. It specifies CSAHPSAAQETQYF.

The genes are TRBV14 and TRBJ1-5; TRBD1 matches 8 bases. V lost 5 bases, J lost 4 bases, and 31 bases stayed unmatched. The CDR3 totals 23 residues. In germline, CDR1 is SGHDN, CDR2 FVKESK. The DNA of the CDR3 is TGTGCCAGCAGCAGAGAGATTAGGGGGTCTGGGACAGGAAGGTCCCTACGGAATCAGCCCCAGCATTTT. Amino acid sequence: CASSREIRGSGTGRSLRNQPQHF. Full variable domain (rest looked up from reference TRBV14 and TRBJ1-5): EAGVTQFPSHSVIEKGQTVTLRCDPISGHDNLYWYRRVMGKEIKFLLHFVKESKQDESGMPNNRFLAERTGGTYSTLKVQPAELEDSGVYFCASSREIRGSGTGRSLRNQPQHFGDGTRLSIL.

The V call is TRBV20-1, the J call TRBJ2-5; D is possibly TRBD2 (6 bases). Trimming pared 5 bases from V and 1 base from J, leaving 11 bases between. This CDR3 has 13 residues. Per the germline V gene, CDR1 is DFQATT and CDR2 is SNEGSKA (reference sequence). Written as DNA, the CDR3 is TGCAGTGCTGGAGGGGAGATCCAAGAGACCCAGTACTTC. It specifies CSAGGEIQETQYF.

CDR3 sequence: CASSLGSSGDSYQETQYF. The CDR3 DNA reads TGTGCCAGCAGCTTAGGAAGTAGCGGGGATTCGTACCAAGAGACCCAGTACTTC. V gene TRBV7-9 combines with J gene TRBJ2-5; 8 bases are shared with TRBD2. After removal of 1 base from V and 0 bases from J, the junction contained 10 bases not matched to a gene. The CDR3 is 18 amino acids. Per the germline V gene, CDR1 is SEHNR and CDR2 is FQNEAQ (reference sequence).

The rearrangement uses TRBV3-1 and TRBJ2-7; possible D gene TRBD2, 6 bases. The CDR3 runs 14 residues. V gave up 4 bases and J gave up 3 bases, with 13 bases separating them. Germline V CDR1 and CDR2: LGHDT, YNNKEL (reference sequence). The CDR3 protein is CASSRDSALYEQYF. The CDR3 DNA reads TGTGCCAGCAGCCGGGACTCCGCCCTCTACGAGCAGTACTTC.

V and J are TRBV27 and TRBJ2-2, with 7 bases lining up with TRBD1. Germline-derived CDR1 and CDR2 are MNHEY and SMNVEV (reference sequence). The CDR3 extends over 15 amino acids. V was pared by 5 bases and J by 8 bases, with 11 bases of the junction left unmatched. CDR3 sequence (DNA): TGTGCCAGCAGTGACGCCTCTACAGGGGAAGGGGAGCTGTTTTTT. It specifies CASSDASTGEGELFF.

The chain links TRBV6-2 or TRBV6-3 to TRBJ2-6; D may correspond to TRBD1 or TRBD2 (6 bases each). This CDR3 contains 18 residues. Germline V gene sequence: CDR1 MNHEY, CDR2 SVGEGT. Trimming took off 6 bases at V and 2 bases at J, with 20 bases between the two ends. For the CDR3, the DNA is TGTGCCAGCAGCAGCCTTTTAAGGAGGGGGGCTGGGGCCAACGTCCTGACTTTC. Encoded protein: CASSSLLRRGAGANVLTF.

CDR3 nucleotide sequence: TGTGCCACCAGCAGAGCGCGGGGGGATACGCAGTATTTT. This encodes CATSRARGDTQYF. V gene TRBV15 combines with J gene TRBJ2-3; 7 bases are shared with TRBD2. The CDR3 has 13 amino acids. The V gene's germline CDR1 is LNHNV and CDR2 YYDKDF (reference sequence). V lost 1 base, J lost 6 bases, and 1 base stayed unmatched.